Following are 4 T cell receptor beta chains from one sample sequenced in a study of shared clonotypes between healthy human individuals. Here immunoSEQ multiplex PCR was the method, and the copy in TCRdb shows in-frame clones only, minus some. The sample holds 450,000 to 500,000 clones, roughly 80% seen once. Material: PBMCs. Receptors originate from a woman aged 40 to 49 in good health. Some clones in this sample may be carry-over from other donors' samples.

The chain employs TRBV10-3 and TRBJ1-2, with unresolved D. V lost 0 bases to trimming and J lost 2 bases, with 19 bases between them. The CDR3 contains 18 residues. Germline assignment: CDR1 ENHRY and CDR2 SYGVKD. The CDR3 here is CAISESTTRSDNNYGYTF. The CDR3 DNA follows: TGTGCCATCAGTGAGTCCACGACACGAAGTGATAACAACTATGGCTACACCTTC.

The V and J genes are TRBV10-3 and TRBJ1-6; D remains ambiguous. V lost 2 bases and J lost 8, with 4 bases in between. From germline, CDR1 is ENHRY and CDR2 SYGVKD. The CDR3 covers 12 residues. CDR3 in amino acids: CAISEGYSPLHF. The CDR3 DNA reads as TGTGCCATCAGTGAGGGATATTCACCCCTCCACTTT.

In DNA, the CDR3 is TGTGCCAGCAGCGTAGCTATTGGACAGGGAACTGAAGCTTTCTTT. Residues: CASSVAIGQGTEAFF. The chain employs TRBV9 and TRBJ1-1; 8 bases agree with TRBD1. Germline V gene sequence: CDR1 SGDLS, CDR2 YYNGEE. V lost 0 bases, J lost 5 bases, and 6 bases stayed unmatched. The CDR3 is made up of 15 amino acids.

This chain joins TRBV27 and TRBJ2-5; the D is unclear. This CDR3 contains 14 residues. V was shortened by 1 base and J by 2 bases, with 8 bases between the two germline ends. Germline V gene sequence: CDR1 MNHEY, CDR2 SMNVEV (reference sequence). The CDR3 sequence: CASSLYPQQETQYF. The CDR3, as DNA: TGTGCCAGCAGTTTATACCCCCAACAAGAGACCCAGTACTTC.